A single count supports the clone carrying this T cell receptor beta chain. Antigen: not known. Profiled with immunoSEQ multiplex PCR; TCRdb holds only in-frame clones, not every one. The table includes roughly 190,000 clones, 85% to 95% detected once. This sample was included in a study of T cell responses to AZD1222 COVID-19 vaccine. The study, taken as a whole, reports: A reported finding is that nearly half of spike-specific TCRs target unmutated variant regions. Donors were mostly white British, more females; clonal diversity possibly underestimated. All repertoire sampling was performed exclusively after the peak T cell response.

The input for sequencing was peripheral blood, taken on day 0 of AZD1222 vaccination. This TCR came from an adult in good health.

CDR3 coding DNA: TGTGCCAGCAGTTACTCTAGGGGTGATGCGGGGTTCTTC. Encoded protein: CASSYSRGDAGFF. V and J are TRBV6-5 and TRBJ2-1; D tentatively fits TRBD1 or TRBD2 (5 bases each). The CDR3 has 13 amino acids. The V end lost 0 bases, the J end lost 15 bases, and 15 bases lay between the germline ends. Germline V gene sequence: CDR1 MNHEY, CDR2 SVGAGI.